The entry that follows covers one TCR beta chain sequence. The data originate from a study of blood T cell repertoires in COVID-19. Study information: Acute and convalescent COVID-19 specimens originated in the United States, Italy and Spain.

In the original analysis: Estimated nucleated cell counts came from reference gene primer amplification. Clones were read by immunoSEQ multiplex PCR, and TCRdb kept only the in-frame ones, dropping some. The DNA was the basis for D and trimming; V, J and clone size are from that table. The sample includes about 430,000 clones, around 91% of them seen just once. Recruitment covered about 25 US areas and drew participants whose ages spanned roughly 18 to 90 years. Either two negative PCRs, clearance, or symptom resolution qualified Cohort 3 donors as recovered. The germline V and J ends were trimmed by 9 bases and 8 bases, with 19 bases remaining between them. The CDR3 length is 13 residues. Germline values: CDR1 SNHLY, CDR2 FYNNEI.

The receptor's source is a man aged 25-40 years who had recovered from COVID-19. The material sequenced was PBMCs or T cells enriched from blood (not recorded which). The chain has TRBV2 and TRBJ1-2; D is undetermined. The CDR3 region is CARAPGKGGGYTF. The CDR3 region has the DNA TGTGCCAGGGCACCGGGGAAGGGCGGCGGCTACACCTTC. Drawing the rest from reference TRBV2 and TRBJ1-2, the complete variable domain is EPEVTQTPSHQVTQMGQEVILRCVPISNHLYFYWYRQILGQKVEFLVSFYNNEISEKSEIFDDQFSVERPDGSNFTLKIRSTKLEDSAMYFCARAPGKGGGYTFGSGTRLTVV.